Described below is a single T cell receptor beta chain sequence and its context. The antigen remains unidentified. The entry originates in a study of T cell responses to AZD1222 COVID-19 vaccine. Germline V gene sequence: CDR1 MGHDK, CDR2 SYGVNS. The germline V and J ends were trimmed by 4 bases and 5 bases, with 12 bases remaining between them. This CDR3 has 14 amino acids. The data were produced by immunoSEQ multiplex PCR, yet TCRdb's version contains in-frame clones alone and is incomplete. The data hold about 150,000 clones, with about 87% observed a single time. Study-level findings and limits: Spike as a whole was targeted by vaccine-associated CD4 TCRs, dominant at 160-218 and 743-854.

This material consisted of peripheral blood, taken 28 days after the second AZD1222 dose. The chain links TRBV25-1 to TRBJ2-1; D tentatively reads TRBD1 or TRBD2 (6 bases each). The sequence was collected from an adult who received the AZD1222 COVID-19 vaccine. This chain's CDR3 is CASSVYGGHNEQFF. Written as DNA, the CDR3 is TGTGCCAGCAGTGTATACGGGGGCCACAATGAGCAGTTCTTC.